These 2 T cell receptor beta chains were all obtained from the same sample, sequenced in a study of T cell changes during pregnancy in multiple sclerosis. The protocol was immunoSEQ multiplex PCR, while the TCRdb copy is restricted to in-frame clones and leaves out a portion. Of 55,000 to 75,000 clones in the sample, 91% are singletons; the top ten hold 2.2%. The material was peripheral blood, obtained in the third trimester of pregnancy. Receptor source: a female donor in good health, enrolled as a control in a pregnancy study.

The gene calls are TRBV27 and TRBJ2-3; D gene ambiguous. CDR3 length: 12 amino acids. Germline-derived CDR1 and CDR2 are MNHEY and SMNVEV (reference sequence). With 6 bases removed from V and 4 bases from J, the gap between germline ends came to 8 bases. CDR3: CASRTISDTQYF. The CDR3 DNA follows: TGTGCCAGCAGAACTATCTCAGATACGCAGTATTTT.

V and J are TRBV5-5 and TRBJ2-7, with D perhaps TRBD2 (5 bases). V shed 2 bases and J shed 5 bases, with 14 bases lying between them. The CDR3 covers 14 residues. CDR1 and CDR2 from the germline V gene are SGHKS and YYEKEE (reference sequence). CDR3: CASSFRGPMNEQYF. The DNA of the CDR3 is TGTGCCAGCAGCTTTAGAGGGCCGATGAACGAGCAGTACTTC.